Below, 21 T cell receptor beta chains from the same sample are listed, as sequenced in a study of shared clonotypes between healthy human individuals. The table came from immunoSEQ multiplex PCR; TCRdb's copy has only in-frame clones and leaves some out. The sample lists 850,000 to 1,100,000 clones, 70% to 85% seen once, with roughly 0.9% in the top ten. Sequencing was performed on memory CD4+ T cells from PBMCs. The subset denotes: CD45RA-negative fraction. Receptors were obtained from a man younger than 35 in good health. Some clones in this sample may be carry-over from other donors' samples.

The V call is TRBV5-6, the J call TRBJ1-4; D not resolved. Between the trimmed V and J ends, which lost 6 bases and 0 bases, there was a span of 9 bases. In germline, CDR1 is SGHDT, CDR2 YYEEEE. The CDR3 runs 14 residues. For the CDR3, the DNA is TGTGCCAGCACACGTCGGGCAACTAATGAAAAACTGTTTTTT. This gives the protein CASTRRATNEKLFF.

This clone occurred a few times. The chain has TRBV5-4 and TRBJ2-3; D not resolved. The V end was cut by 3 bases, the J end by 2 bases, with 4 bases between. Germline lookup yields CDR1 SGHNT and CDR2 YYREEE (reference sequence). CDR3 length: 12 residues. The CDR3 sequence is CASSWFTDTQYF. The CDR3 nucleotides read TGTGCCAGCAGCTGGTTCACAGATACGCAGTATTTT.

The chain is built from TRBV7-2 and TRBJ2-1; perhaps TRBD1 as D (6 bases). V was shortened by 2 bases and J by 2 bases, with 13 bases between the two germline ends. The CDR3 is made up of 16 amino acids. Germline V lookup: CDR1 SGHTA, CDR2 FQGNSA. CDR3 in amino acids: CASSLSGAPTYNEQFF. The CDR3 bases are TGTGCCAGCAGCTTATCAGGGGCACCCACCTACAATGAGCAGTTCTTC.

This clone appeared once. The chain joins TRBV11-2 to TRBJ2-2, with D possibly being TRBD1 or TRBD2 (7 bases each). The V end was cut by 4 bases, the J end by 3 bases, with 21 bases between. Per the germline V gene, CDR1 is SGHAT and CDR2 is FQNNGV. CDR3 length: 18 amino acids. In DNA form, the CDR3 reads TGTGCCAGCAGCTCCCCAGGGGGAGGGGGCGAGGACACCGGGGAGCTGTTTTTT. Translating it yields CASSSPGGGGEDTGELFF. Full variable domain (outside the CDR3, taken from reference TRBV11-2 and TRBJ2-2): EAGVAQSPRYKIIEKRQSVAFWCNPISGHATLYWYQQILGQGPKLLIQFQNNGVVDDSQLPKDRFSAERLKGVDSTLKIQPAKLEDSAVYLCASSSPGGGGEDTGELFFGEGSRLTVL.

In the case of this clone: This is likely an artifact of a read error, given a far larger clone one base away. The chain uses TRBV5-4 and TRBJ1-1; 7 bases are shared with TRBD1. The germline V gene has CDR1 SGHNT and CDR2 YYREEE (reference sequence). Trimming took 4 bases from V and 4 from J; bases not matched to a gene: 4. This CDR3 comprises 13 residues. CDR3 protein: CASSPDRATEAFF. In DNA form, the CDR3 reads TGTGCCAGCAGCCCTGACAGGGCCACTGAAGCTTTCTTT.

V is TRBV7-9 and J is TRBJ2-7; D perhaps matches TRBD2 (6 bases). This CDR3 has 13 amino acids. With 8 bases removed from V and 3 bases from J, the gap between germline ends came to 14 bases. Germline V gene lookup returns CDR1 SEHNR and CDR2 FQNEAQ (reference sequence). CDR3 residues: CASLKEGRYEQYF. The CDR3 DNA sequence: TGTGCCAGCTTAAAGGAGGGCCGCTACGAGCAGTACTTC. Full variable domain (rest looked up from reference TRBV7-9 and TRBJ2-7): DTGVSQNPRHKITKRGQNVTFRCDPISEHNRLYWYRQTLGQGPEFLTYFQNEAQLEKSRLLSDRFSAERPKGSFSTLEIQRTEQGDSAMYLCASLKEGRYEQYFGPGTRLTVT.

This rearrangement joins TRBV2 to TRBJ2-7; 12 bases match TRBD1. This CDR3 spans 14 amino acids. Germline CDR1 and CDR2: SNHLY and FYNNEI. Germline trimming cut 7 bases from V and 3 bases from J; bases unmatched to any gene: 4. CDR3 sequence reads: CASKGQGAVYEQYF. As DNA, the CDR3 is TGTGCCAGCAAGGGACAGGGGGCGGTCTACGAGCAGTACTTC.

The chain couples TRBV28 to TRBJ2-5; 7 nucleotides align to TRBD1. The junction had 12 bases not matched to a gene; V was cut back by 3 bases and J by 2 bases. The CDR3 sequence is 17 residues long. Germline V gene data show CDR1 as MDHEN and CDR2 as SYDVKM. CDR3 in amino acids: CASSFMLGRGPQETQYF. CDR3 nucleotide sequence: TGTGCCAGCAGTTTTATGTTGGGAAGGGGGCCACAAGAGACCCAGTACTTC.

The chain couples TRBV5-4 to TRBJ1-5, with no clear D. The V end was cut by 0 bases, the J end by 3 bases, with 7 bases between. The CDR3 extends over 14 amino acids. Germline V lookup: CDR1 SGHNT, CDR2 YYREEE (reference sequence). This chain's CDR3 is CASSLEGPNQPQHF. The CDR3 DNA reads as TGTGCCAGCAGCTTGGAGGGTCCCAATCAGCCCCAGCATTTT.

This clone was seen a handful of times. The chain uses TRBV6-1 and TRBJ2-7; TRBD2 agrees at 9 bases. V trimming: 6 bases; J trimming: 4 bases; junction bases outside the gene matches: 4. Germline values: CDR1 MNHNS, CDR2 SASEGT. The CDR3 runs 13 residues. In nucleotides, the CDR3 is TGTGCCAGCAGAGCTAGCGGGGCATACGAGCAGTACTTC. It encodes CASRASGAYEQYF.

The chain joins TRBV28 to TRBJ2-3; tentative D call: TRBD1 (6 bases). This CDR3 has 16 amino acids. Germline assignment: CDR1 MDHEN and CDR2 SYDVKM. V was trimmed by 3 bases and J by 4 bases, leaving 17 bases between them. CDR3 bases: TGTGCCAGCAGTTTGTGGCAGGGGAAGGGACCAGATACGCAGTATTTT. Translated, it gives CASSLWQGKGPDTQYF.

The chain is built from TRBV5-1 and TRBJ2-7, with 8 bases matching TRBD2. Trimming removed 1 base from V and 2 bases from J; junction bases left unmatched: 11. The CDR3 spans 17 residues. The V gene's germline CDR1 is SGHRS and CDR2 YFSETQ. This CDR3 reads CASSLQAAGASPYEQYF. The CDR3 coding sequence is TGCGCCAGCAGCTTGCAAGCAGCGGGAGCCTCCCCCTACGAGCAGTACTTC.

This clone is a singleton in its sample. This sequence joins TRBV5-1 and TRBJ2-2; tentatively, D is TRBD2 (5 bases). Trimming pared 7 bases from V and 5 bases from J, leaving 21 bases between. CDR1 SGHRS and CDR2 YFSETQ come from the germline V gene. The CDR3 length is 16 residues. CDR3: CASSLREGPGTGELFF. The CDR3, as DNA: TGCGCCAGCTCCCTTCGAGAGGGCCCCGGTACCGGGGAGCTGTTTTTT.

The chain employs TRBV5-6 and TRBJ2-3; no firm D call. The CDR3 totals 14 residues. V lost 4 bases, J lost 2 bases, and 11 bases lay in between. From germline, CDR1 is SGHDT and CDR2 YYEEEE. CDR3 sequence reads: CASSSTTFTDTQYF. CDR3 DNA sequence: TGTGCCAGCAGCAGTACTACCTTCACAGATACGCAGTATTTT.

The rearrangement uses TRBV6-1 and TRBJ2-3; possible D gene TRBD2, 6 bases. Germline assignment: CDR1 MNHNS and CDR2 SASEGT. The CDR3 has 16 residues. Trimming left V 3 bases short and J 1 base short, with 14 bases between. CDR3 coding DNA: TGTGCCAGCAGTGATGTGGCGGGATCAGGCACAGATACGCAGTATTTT. Amino acids: CASSDVAGSGTDTQYF.

This chain uses TRBV11-2 with TRBJ1-2; TRBD1 is a possible D gene (6 bases). Germline V gene lookup returns CDR1 SGHAT and CDR2 FQNNGV. V dropped 3 bases and J dropped 7 bases, with 15 bases sitting between them. The length of the CDR3 is 14 residues. The CDR3 loop is CASSFDRLGLGYTF. DNA of the CDR3: TGTGCCAGCAGCTTTGACAGGCTGGGGCTTGGCTACACCTTC.

This chain uses TRBV29-1 with TRBJ1-2, with D perhaps TRBD1 (5 bases). V gave up 6 bases and J gave up 5 bases, with 22 bases separating them. The CDR3 spans 15 residues. In germline, CDR1 is SQVTM, CDR2 ANQGSEA. The CDR3, as DNA: TGCAGCGTCCCTCAAACGGAATCGGGGGAATATGGCTACACCTTC. The encoded protein is CSVPQTESGEYGYTF. Full variable domain (rest looked up from reference TRBV29-1 and TRBJ1-2): SAVISQKPSRDICQRGTSLTIQCQVDSQVTMMFWYRQQPGQSLTLIATANQGSEATYESGFVIDKFPISRPNLTFSTLTVSNMSPEDSSIYLCSVPQTESGEYGYTFGSGTRLTVV.

In this sample, this clone turned up once. This chain connects TRBV7-7 to TRBJ2-5; 8 bases line up with TRBD1. The germline CDR1 and CDR2 sequences are SSHAT and FNYEAQ (reference sequence). The CDR3 covers 14 residues. V lost 5 bases to trimming and J lost 6 bases; unmatched junction nucleotides: 8. CDR3 protein: CASSRDGTGQTQYF. The CDR3 DNA is TGTGCCAGCAGCCGCGACGGGACAGGACAGACCCAGTACTTC.

This rearrangement joins TRBV27 to TRBJ1-4; a possible D gene is TRBD1 (5 bases). V was pared by 0 bases and J by 6 bases, with 14 bases between. Germline V lookup: CDR1 MNHEY, CDR2 SMNVEV (reference sequence). This CDR3 has 16 residues. The CDR3 DNA follows: TGTGCCAGCAGTTTATCACAAGGGGCGGGATATGAAAAACTGTTTTTT. Translating gives CASSLSQGAGYEKLFF. Full variable domain (missing parts from reference TRBV27 and TRBJ1-4): EAQVTQNPRYLITVTGKKLTVTCSQNMNHEYMSWYRQDPGLGLRQIYYSMNVEVTDKGDVPEGYKVSRKEKRNFPLILESPSPNQTSLYFCASSLSQGAGYEKLFFGSGTQLSVL.

The chain has TRBV5-6 and TRBJ2-7; 12 bases are shared with TRBD2. J gave up 7 bases and V 4 bases, and 12 bases lay outside the gene matches. Germline values: CDR1 SGHDT, CDR2 YYEEEE. The CDR3 is 16 amino acids. The CDR3 DNA reads as TGTGCCAGCAGCCCTACTAGCGGGAGGCCCTCTGGAGAGCAGTACTTC. This sequence encodes CASSPTSGRPSGEQYF.

CDR3 residues: CASSRGDSSTSTDTQYF. CDR3 DNA: TGTGCCAGTAGTAGGGGGGACAGCAGCACTAGCACAGATACGCAGTATTTT. This rearrangement joins TRBV19 to TRBJ2-3; possibly TRBD1 for D (7 bases). This CDR3 has 17 residues. Germline values: CDR1 LNHDA, CDR2 SQIVND (reference sequence). Between the trimmed V and J ends, which lost 4 bases and 0 bases, there was a span of 17 bases.